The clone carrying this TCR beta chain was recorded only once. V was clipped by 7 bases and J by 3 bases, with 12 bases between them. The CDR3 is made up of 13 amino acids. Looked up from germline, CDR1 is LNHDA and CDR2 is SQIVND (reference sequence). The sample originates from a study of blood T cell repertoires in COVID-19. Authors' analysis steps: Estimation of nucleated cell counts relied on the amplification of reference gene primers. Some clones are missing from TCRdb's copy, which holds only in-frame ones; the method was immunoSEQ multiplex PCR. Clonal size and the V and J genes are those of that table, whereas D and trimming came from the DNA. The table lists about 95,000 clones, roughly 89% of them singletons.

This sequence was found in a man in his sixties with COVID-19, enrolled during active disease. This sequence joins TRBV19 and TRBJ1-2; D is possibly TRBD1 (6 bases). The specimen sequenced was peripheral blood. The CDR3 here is CASTLRGDYGYTF. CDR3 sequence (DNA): TGTGCCAGTACTCTCAGGGGAGACTATGGCTACACCTTC.